Listed below are T cell receptor beta chains from one sample, sequenced in a study of shared clonotypes between healthy human individuals. Some clones are missing from TCRdb's copy, which holds only in-frame ones; the method was immunoSEQ multiplex PCR. The sample contains 2 million to 2.5 million clones, roughly 93% of which appear only once. Sequenced input: naive CD4+ T cells from PBMCs. These receptors came from a man aged 18 to 29 in good health. Some clones in this sample may be carry-over from other donors' samples. The CDR3 runs from the conserved cysteine through the conserved F or W. A D gene is named only where the DNA matches it firmly. Not every row has a clone size; where given, it reads once, few, many or a size class.

CDR3 length | clone size | J gene | V gene | D gene | CDR3 DNA | CDR3 protein
14 | NA | TRBJ2-7 | TRBV28 | TRBD2 | TGTGCCAGCAGTCAAGCGGGAGCCCTAGGGGAGCAGTACTTC | CASSQAGALGEQYF
12 | NA | TRBJ1-1 | TRBV11-2 | NA | TGTGCCAGCAGCTTAGACCTTTCCGAAGCTTTCTTT | CASSLDLSEAFF
16 | NA | TRBJ1-5 | TRBV19 | NA | TGTGCCAGTAGTATACGGAAGGGCTCAAGCAATCAGCCCCAGCATTTT | CASSIRKGSSNQPQHF
14 | NA | TRBJ2-7 | TRBV9 | TRBD1 | TGTGCCAGCAGCGTCTCGGGACAGGGCTACGAGCAGTACTTC | CASSVSGQGYEQYF
14 | NA | TRBJ1-2 | TRBV27 | NA | TGTGCCAGCAGGGGGCTGGGGGGCGTGGGAGGCTACACCTTC | CASRGLGGVGGYTF
15 | NA | TRBJ2-5 | TRBV2 | NA | TGTGCCAGCAGCGGAAATCAGGGGCCAAGAGAGACCCAGTACTTC | CASSGNQGPRETQYF
15 | NA | TRBJ1-3 | TRBV5-4 | NA | TGTGCCAGCAGCGCCCAGGCCAACTCTGGAAACACCATATATTTT | CASSAQANSGNTIYF
14 | once | TRBJ2-1 | TRBV5-1 | NA | TGCGCCAGCAGCTTGACGGCAGGGGCGGCTGAGCAGTTCTTC | CASSLTAGAAEQFF
16 | NA | TRBJ1-1 | TRBV7-3 | NA | TGTGCCAGCAGCTTAAACTCAGGGGTTGTGAACACTGAAGCTTTCTTT | CASSLNSGVVNTEAFF
13 | NA | TRBJ1-4 | TRBV6-1 | NA | TGTGCCAGCAGTGAGTTTCTAGATGAAAAACTGTTTTTT | CASSEFLDEKLFF
16 | NA | TRBJ2-1 | TRBV19 | TRBD2 | TGTGCCAGTGCAGGACTAGCGGGAGGGGCCCTCCATGAGCAGTTCTTC | CASAGLAGGALHEQFF
15 | NA | TRBJ2-7 | TRBV9 | TRBD2 | TGTGCCAGCAGCGTAGGGACTAGCGGAGACTACGAGCAGTACTTC | CASSVGTSGDYEQYF
16 | once | TRBJ2-1 | TRBV5-1 | TRBD2 | TGCGCCAGCAGAATTGGGGGGACTAGCGGATCCAATGAGCAGTTCTTC | CASRIGGTSGSNEQFF
13 | NA | TRBJ1-2 | TRBV5-4 | NA | TGTGCCAGCAGCTTGGACGGGGCGGGTGGCTACACCTTC | CASSLDGAGGYTF
15 | NA | TRBJ2-7 | TRBV11-2 | NA | TGTGCCAGCAGCTTAGATTGGGGCAGCTCCTACGAGCAGTACTTC | CASSLDWGSSYEQYF
15 | NA | TRBJ2-7 | TRBV7-8 | TRBD2 | TGTGCCAGCAGCCCCACTAGCGGAGGAACCTACGAGCAGTACTTC | CASSPTSGGTYEQYF
14 | NA | TRBJ1-5 | TRBV28 | NA | TGTGCCAGCAGCCGAAGATCCTGGAATCAGCCCCAGCATTTT | CASSRRSWNQPQHF
16 | NA | TRBJ1-3 | TRBV2 | NA | TGTGCCAGCAGTGAGTTCACAGTTCACTCTGGAAACACCATATATTTT | CASSEFTVHSGNTIYF
14 | NA | TRBJ1-1 | TRBV6-6 | NA | TGTGCCAGCACCCGATCCGAGGGAGGAACTGAAGCTTTCTTT | CASTRSEGGTEAFF
13 | NA | TRBJ1-2 | TRBV5-1 | NA | TGCGCCAGCACCCTGACCCAAGATGGTGGCTACACCTTC | CASTLTQDGGYTF
19 | NA | TRBJ1-5 | TRBV15 | TRBD1 | TGTGCCACCAGCAGAGCCGGCCAGGGGGCAAGGGGAGGCAATCAGCCCCAGCATTTT | CATSRAGQGARGGNQPQHF
15 | NA | TRBJ2-6 | TRBV7-9 | NA | TGTGCCAGCAGCTTAGCAGGCTCTGGGGCCAACGTCCTGACTTTC | CASSLAGSGANVLTF
14 | NA | TRBJ1-1 | TRBV9 | NA | TGTGCCAGCAGCCCCCACCAGCGCGAAGTTGAAGCTTTCTTT | CASSPHQREVEAFF
16 | NA | TRBJ2-1 | TRBV7-9 | TRBD1 | TGTGCCAGCAGCTTAGGCGGGACAGGGCTATACAATGAGCAGTTCTTC | CASSLGGTGLYNEQFF